A single sample is the source of the 10 T cell receptor beta chains below, sequenced in a study of blood T cell repertoires in COVID-19. This table comes from immunoSEQ multiplex PCR, and its TCRdb copy is limited to in-frame clones, with some not included. The table records over 150,000 clones, 80% of them present only once. Sequenced: PBMCs or T cells enriched from blood (not recorded which). Every receptor here comes from a woman aged 60-70 years who had recovered from COVID-19.

This chain connects TRBV9 to TRBJ1-2; D might be TRBD1 (5 bases). CDR1 is SGDLS and CDR2 is YYNGEE in the germline V gene. V lost 0 bases and J lost 6, with 9 bases in between. The CDR3 runs to 13 residues. The DNA of the CDR3 is TGTGCCAGCAGCGTAGTTCTAGGGGATGGCTACACCTTC. Its translation is CASSVVLGDGYTF.

The rearrangement joins TRBV19 to TRBJ2-1, with TRBD2 matching 9 bases. Looked up from germline, CDR1 is LNHDA and CDR2 is SQIVND (reference sequence). The CDR3 has 15 amino acids. V was clipped by 2 bases and J by 8 bases; unmatched bases: 7. The DNA of the CDR3 is TGTGCCAGTAGTATACAGAGCGGGGGGAGATATGAGCAGTTCTTC. Translation: CASSIQSGGRYEQFF.

This chain joins TRBV3-1 (or the pseudogene TRBV3-2) and TRBJ2-1; 8 nucleotides line up with TRBD2. With V trimmed by 6 bases and J by 3 bases, 7 bases remained unmatched. Germline V gene data show CDR1 as LGHDT and CDR2 as YNNKEL (reference sequence). CDR3 length: 15 amino acids. CDR3: CASRSSGGDYNEQFF. The CDR3 nucleotides read TGTGCCAGCAGGTCAAGCGGGGGAGACTACAATGAGCAGTTCTTC.

The genes are TRBV19 and TRBJ1-2; 12 nucleotides align to TRBD1. Trimming cost V 6 bases and J 6 bases; bases outside gene matches: 14. The CDR3 is made up of 17 amino acids. Germline assignment: CDR1 LNHDA and CDR2 SQIVND (reference sequence). The CDR3 reads CASRSIAPGTGGNGYTF. DNA for the CDR3: TGTGCCAGTAGAAGTATAGCCCCCGGGACAGGGGGCAATGGCTACACCTTC.

This clone was detected once. The chain couples TRBV15 to TRBJ2-2; D is perhaps TRBD2 (5 bases). The CDR3 loop spans 16 amino acids. Trimming removed 0 bases at V and 1 base at J, with 9 bases between. Germline-derived CDR1 and CDR2 are LNHNV and YYDKDF (reference sequence). DNA for the CDR3: TGTGCCACCAGCAGAGATGGGAGAGGGAACACCGGGGAGCTGTTTTTT. Translated: CATSRDGRGNTGELFF.

The CDR3 DNA is TGTGCCAGCACCCGCGGGGCAGCGGGGGGTAATGAGCAGTTCTTC. Protein product: CASTRGAAGGNEQFF. V usage is TRBV7-2 and J usage is TRBJ2-1, with 9 bases aligning to TRBD2. V lost 7 bases, J lost 7 bases, and 11 bases stayed unmatched. CDR3 length: 15 residues. In germline, CDR1 is SGHTA, CDR2 FQGNSA.

This sequence joins TRBV18 and TRBJ2-1; perhaps TRBD2 as D (6 bases). Per the germline V gene, CDR1 is KGHSH and CDR2 is LQKENI. Trimming removed 3 bases at V and 0 bases at J, with 9 bases between. CDR3 length: 15 amino acids. The CDR3 loop reads CASSPSGSSYNEQFF. CDR3 coding DNA: TGTGCCAGCTCACCTAGCGGAAGCTCCTACAATGAGCAGTTCTTC.

The chain employs TRBV5-1 and TRBJ1-6, with D tentatively TRBD1 (6 bases). V shed 2 bases and J shed 6 bases, with 12 bases lying between them. This CDR3 comprises 15 residues. Germline CDR1 SGHRS, CDR2 YFSETQ. CDR3 in DNA: TGCGCCAGCAGCTTATCTACAGGGCTTAATTCACCCCTCCACTTT. Amino acid sequence: CASSLSTGLNSPLHF. Together with reference TRBV5-1 and TRBJ1-6, the CDR3 gives the full variable domain: KAGVTQTPRYLIKTRGQQVTLSCSPISGHRSVSWYQQTPGQGLQFLFEYFSETQRNKGNFPGRFSGRQFSNSRSEMNVSTLELGDSALYLCASSLSTGLNSPLHFGNGTRLTVT.

This chain connects TRBV7-9 to TRBJ1-1; D might be TRBD1 (5 bases). CDR3 size: 13 residues. Looked up from germline, CDR1 is SEHNR and CDR2 is FQNEAQ (reference sequence). The germline V and J ends were trimmed by 0 bases and 11 bases, with 13 bases remaining between them. The CDR3: CASSLAGGTGAFF. The CDR3 DNA reads TGTGCCAGCAGCTTAGCCGGAGGGACTGGGGCTTTCTTT.

V and J are TRBV12-5 and TRBJ2-3; TRBD2 agrees at 12 bases. V trimming: 2 bases; J trimming: 6 bases; junction bases outside the gene matches: 6. CDR1 LGHNT and CDR2 FRNRAP come from the germline V gene. CDR3 length: 16 residues. The CDR3 DNA reads TGTGCTAGTGGTTTGTTCCTAGCGGGGGGGCGGGATACGCAGTATTTT. Translation: CASGLFLAGGRDTQYF.